This T cell receptor beta chain was captured in a study of cytotoxic CD8 clonotypes in ibrutinib-treated CLL. Study-wide points: Clonality showed a rise at ibrutinib response that reversed toward baseline at progression.

The method was immunoSEQ multiplex PCR; TCRdb's version includes in-frame clones alone and lacks a portion of them. This sample has some 350,000 clones, with roughly 71% found just once. This clone was seen more than once but under ten times. Its antigen is unknown. The CDR3 covers 17 residues. The sample consisted of PBMCs, taken after 36 months of ibrutinib treatment. The TCR was taken from a human donor with chronic lymphocytic leukemia. This chain links TRBV12-1 with TRBJ2-1; the DNA was not used to check the table's D call, TRBD1. TRBV12-1 is a known pseudogene. This chain's CDR3 is CASSFFSGAGGYNEQFF. The CDR3 region has the DNA TGTGCCAGCAGCTTTTTTAGCGGAGCAGGGGGATACAATGAGCAGTTCTTC.